This entry describes one TCR beta chain. The data are from a study of blood T cell repertoires in COVID-19. Overall study: Collection of acute and convalescent COVID-19 samples took place in the United States, Italy and Spain.

Profiled with immunoSEQ multiplex PCR; TCRdb holds only in-frame clones, not every one. The sample lists about 50,000 clones, over 75% seen once, with 15% to 20% in the top ten. With V trimmed by 4 bases and J by 0 bases, 3 bases remained unmatched. The CDR3 runs 17 residues. Germline assignment: CDR1 SGHNT and CDR2 YENEEA. The sequence derives from a human donor with active COVID-19. The donor label of this sample is uncertain. V usage is TRBV11-3 and J usage is TRBJ2-3, with 14 bases matching TRBD2. Sequencing was carried out using peripheral blood. The DNA for the CDR3 is TGTGCCAGCAGCTCCGGGACTAGCGGGGGAAGCACAGATACGCAGTATTTT. This translates into CASSSGTSGGSTDTQYF.